The 15 T cell receptor beta chains reported below all come from one sample, sequenced in a study of cytomegalovirus exposure and HLA in healthy donors (dated by TCRdb to the late 2010s). The protocol used for the library was the immunoSEQ multiplex PCR assay. The immuneACCESS repertoire file appears here via TCRdb, limited to in-frame rearrangements. These files lack a portion of the clones; in checked studies, under half of the deficit traces to unresolved V genes, and the cause of the others is not known. The sample table holds tens of thousands of clones, of which over 90% were seen once. 2% to 2.5% of the sample is taken by the ten largest. The specimen was PBMCs. These receptors all stem from a man aged 18-30 years in good health and CMV-seronegative.

The rearrangement joins TRBV15 to TRBJ2-5; 11 nucleotides align to TRBD2. The CDR3 has 16 amino acids. V lost 5 bases to trimming and J lost 4 bases; unmatched junction nucleotides: 9. Germline CDR1 and CDR2: LNHNV and YYDKDF (reference sequence). The CDR3 is CATSPVSGRARETQYF. Here the CDR3 DNA reads TGTGCCACCAGCCCAGTTAGCGGGAGGGCCAGAGAGACCCAGTACTTC.

This CDR3 reads CASSMGQANTEAFF. In DNA, the CDR3 is TGCGCCAGCAGCATGGGACAGGCGAACACTGAAGCTTTCTTT. The chain recombines TRBV5-1 with TRBJ1-1; 8 bases line up with TRBD1. The CDR3 sequence is 14 residues long. Trimming took 4 bases from V and 1 from J; bases not matched to a gene: 3. Germline V gene sequence: CDR1 SGHRS, CDR2 YFSETQ. Full variable domain (outside the CDR3, taken from reference TRBV5-1 and TRBJ1-1): KAGVTQTPRYLIKTRGQQVTLSCSPISGHRSVSWYQQTPGQGLQFLFEYFSETQRNKGNFPGRFSGRQFSNSRSEMNVSTLELGDSALYLCASSMGQANTEAFFGQGTRLTVV.

The CDR3, as DNA: TGTGCCAGCAGCCGGGACAGGGACTACGAGCAGTACTTC. Translation gives CASSRDRDYEQYF. V and J are TRBV27 and TRBJ2-7, with 9 positions matching TRBD1. Unmatched junction bases numbered 3, after V lost 6 bases and J lost 3 bases. The CDR3 sequence is 13 residues long. Germline V lookup: CDR1 MNHEY, CDR2 SMNVEV (reference sequence).

The J gene is TRBJ1-1, the V gene TRBV27, with D possibly matching TRBD1 (5 bases). Germline loops: CDR1 MNHEY, CDR2 SMNVEV (reference sequence). The CDR3 runs 16 residues. V lost 5 bases to trimming and J lost 0 bases, with 16 bases between them. The CDR3 coding sequence is TGTGCCAGCAGTCCGTCCGGGGGGGTAGTGAACACTGAAGCTTTCTTT. Amino acids: CASSPSGGVVNTEAFF.

The V call is TRBV19, the J call TRBJ2-3; D might be TRBD2 (6 bases). The CDR3 is 14 amino acids. CDR1 is LNHDA, CDR2 SQIVND, per germline (reference sequence). V was trimmed by 6 bases and J by 7 bases, leaving 17 bases between them. CDR3: CASRPSEWVNTQYF. The CDR3 nucleotides read TGTGCCAGTAGGCCTAGCGAGTGGGTGAATACGCAGTATTTT.

This chain uses TRBV7-9 with TRBJ2-1, with 11 positions matching TRBD2. This CDR3 has 14 residues. CDR1 is SEHNR and CDR2 is FQNEAQ in the germline V gene (reference sequence). V was pared by 11 bases and J by 8 bases, with 11 bases of the junction left unmatched. The CDR3 protein is CAGDGTSGSHEQFF. The CDR3 DNA sequence: TGTGCCGGAGACGGAACTAGCGGGAGTCATGAGCAGTTCTTC.

V is TRBV18 and J is TRBJ2-1; 9 bases are a match to TRBD2. Germline CDR1 KGHSH, CDR2 LQKENI. CDR3 length: 16 residues. Trimming took 6 bases from V and 2 from J; bases not matched to a gene: 8. For the CDR3, the DNA is TGTGCCAGCTCCCTAGGACTAGCGAAAACCTACAATGAGCAGTTCTTC. This encodes CASSLGLAKTYNEQFF.

This clone was seen a single time. The chain joins TRBV25-1 to TRBJ2-7, with D possibly being TRBD2 (6 bases). The CDR3 has 14 residues. V shed 5 bases and J shed 4 bases, with 15 bases lying between them. Germline V gene data show CDR1 as MGHDK and CDR2 as SYGVNS. CDR3 sequence reads: CASSRLESTYEQYF. Here the CDR3 DNA reads TGTGCCAGCAGTCGACTAGAATCAACTTACGAGCAGTACTTC.

The chain carries TRBV2 and TRBJ2-7; D remains unclear. V was cut by 6 bases and J by 6 bases, with 27 bases left in between. Germline CDR1 reads SNHLY; CDR2 reads FYNNEI. The CDR3 is 17 residues long. Written as DNA, the CDR3 is TGTGCCAGCAGCGACCCTCTAATAGAGAGACGACTTAGCGAGCAGTACTTC. It encodes CASSDPLIERRLSEQYF.

The V gene is TRBV29-1, the J gene TRBJ1-1; the match to TRBD1 covers 7 bases. The CDR3 covers 13 residues. The V gene's germline CDR1 is SQVTM and CDR2 ANQGSEA. Losses at the gene ends were 4 bases for V and 4 bases for J; bases not matched to a gene: 6. Written as DNA, the CDR3 is TGCAGCGTTGGAAAGGGGGCCGTCACTGAAGCTTTCTTT. Translating it yields CSVGKGAVTEAFF.

CDR3 coding DNA: TGTGCCAGCTCACCACCATCTCAGTACAATGAGCAGTTCTTC. This encodes CASSPPSQYNEQFF. This chain uses TRBV18 with TRBJ2-1, with D unclear. V was shortened by 0 bases and J by 4 bases, with 7 bases between the two germline ends. The CDR3 is 14 amino acids. The germline CDR1 and CDR2 sequences are KGHSH and LQKENI.

The CDR3 DNA reads TGTGCCAGCGGCGCGGGAGGTAATCAGCCCCAGCATTTT. It codes for CASGAGGNQPQHF. This sequence joins TRBV5-6 and TRBJ1-5, with D unresolved. The CDR3 runs 13 residues. V was cut by 7 bases and J by 4 bases, with 12 bases left in between. CDR1 and CDR2 (germline): SGHDT, YYEEEE.

This rearrangement joins TRBV30 to TRBJ1-1, with 7 bases fitting TRBD1. Germline V CDR1 and CDR2: GTSNPN, SVGIG (reference sequence). The ends lost 4 bases at V and 1 base at J; junction bases unmatched: 3. This CDR3 has 13 residues. CDR3 nucleotides: TGTGCCTGGAAGGCAGGGGGGAACACTGAAGCTTTCTTT. Translated, it gives CAWKAGGNTEAFF.

This rearrangement joins TRBV5-4 to TRBJ2-5; D not certain. The V gene's germline CDR1 is SGHNT and CDR2 YYREEE (reference sequence). This CDR3 is built from 14 residues. Trimming cost V 4 bases and J 1 base, with 11 bases left between them. The CDR3 spells CASSRSSVQETQYF. The CDR3 DNA sequence: TGTGCCAGCAGCCGTTCCAGCGTCCAAGAGACCCAGTACTTC.

The chain is built from TRBV28 and TRBJ2-7; possibly TRBD2 for D (6 bases). The CDR3 is made up of 16 amino acids. Germline CDR1 is MDHEN and CDR2 is SYDVKM. V was clipped by 8 bases and J by 7 bases, with 27 bases between them. The CDR3 nucleotides are TGTGCCAGCCCCCCTCGACATCTGGGACGGGGGAGGGAGCAGTACTTC. Translated, it gives CASPPRHLGRGREQYF.